These 13 T cell receptor beta chains share one sample of origin, sequenced in a study of T cell repertoires in cytomegalovirus infection. Antigens for these TCRs are unknown. TCRdb reprocessed the reads with MiXCR, giving one entry per CDR3 protein. The repertoire holds some 700,000 distinct CDR3 sequences, roughly a third seen once, with 15% to 20% in the top ten. Sample: cultured PBMCs, taken from culture after CMV antigen stimulation. These receptors were taken from a human donor in good health (CMV status not recorded). Some clones in this sample may be carry-over from other donors' samples.

The V and J genes are TRBV6-6 and TRBJ2-3; no firm D call. The CDR3 is 13 amino acids. Germline loops: CDR1 MNHNY, CDR2 SVGAGI (reference sequence). Trimming left V 2 bases short and J 6 bases short, with 9 bases between. CDR3 region: CASSYGRPDTQYF. The CDR3 nucleotides are TGTGCCAGCAGTTACGGGCGACCTGATACGCAGTATTTT.

Notes on this clonotype: Its ends do not fully match the called genes, so a read error is possible. V gene TRBV12-3 or TRBV12-4 combines with J gene TRBJ2-7, with TRBD1 matching over 8 bases. CDR3 length: 11 amino acids. The CDR3 sequence is CASSIRDRKFF. The CDR3, as DNA: TGTGCCAGCAGTATCCGGGACAGGAAGTTTTTC.

V gene TRBV12-3 or TRBV12-4 combines with J gene TRBJ1-3, with TRBD1 matching 10 bases. The CDR3 runs 15 residues. Unmatched junction bases numbered 3, after V lost 5 bases and J lost 2 bases. The CDR3 bases are TGTGCCAGCAGTCGACAGGGGGCTACTGGAAACACCATATATTTT. Protein sequence: CASSRQGATGNTIYF.

The chain is built from TRBV7-2 and TRBJ2-3, with TRBD2 identical over 9 bases. The CDR3 consists of 15 residues. Germline V gene lookup returns CDR1 SGHTA and CDR2 FQGNSA. Germline trimming cut 3 bases from V and 8 bases from J; bases unmatched to any gene: 9. The CDR3 DNA is TGTGCCAGCAGCTTCAGGGCGGGGGGGCCGGGTACGCAGTATTTT. Protein: CASSFRAGGPGTQYF.

The rearrangement links TRBV7-6 to TRBJ1-6; D is unclear. The germline V gene has CDR1 SGHVS and CDR2 FNYEAQ. The CDR3 sequence is 15 residues long. V was cut by 1 base and J by 8 bases, with 12 bases left in between. CDR3 in DNA: TGTGCCAGCAGCTTAGTGGCCCGGGCGGATTCACCCCTCCACTTT. It yields the protein CASSLVARADSPLHF.

As regards this clonotype: Sequence at one end of the junction differs from germline and may be a read error. The chain employs TRBV5-5 and TRBJ2-3, with TRBD2 identical over 13 bases. This CDR3 is 20 amino acids long. CDR1 is SGHKS and CDR2 is YYEKEE in the germline V gene (reference sequence). CDR3 loop: CASSSFRTSGSLGSKDTQYF. The DNA of the CDR3 is TGTGCCAGCAGCTCATTCCGGACTAGCGGGAGTTTGGGCAGCAAAGATACGCAGTATTTT. Full variable domain (rest looked up from reference TRBV5-5 and TRBJ2-3): DAGVTQSPTHLIKTRGQQVTLRCSPISGHKSVSWYQQVLGQGPQFIFQYYEKEERGRGNFPDRFSARQFPNYSSELNVNALLLGDSALYLCASSSFRTSGSLGSKDTQYFGPGTRLTVL.

The chain joins TRBV5-6 to TRBJ1-2; D might be TRBD1 (6 bases). Germline V gene data show CDR1 as SGHDT and CDR2 as YYEEEE. Trimming pared 0 bases from V and 12 bases from J, leaving 24 bases between. CDR3 length equals 16 residues. The CDR3 spells CASSLVWTAIWSGDTF. The CDR3 DNA sequence: TGTGCCAGCAGCTTGGTGTGGACAGCTATATGGAGCGGGGACACCTTC. Filled out from reference TRBV5-6 and TRBJ1-2, the complete variable domain reads DAGVTQSPTHLIKTRGQQVTLRCSPKSGHDTVSWYQQALGQGPQFIFQYYEEEERQRGNFPDRFSGHQFPNYSSELNVNALLLGDSALYLCASSLVWTAIWSGDTFGSGTRLTVV.

This clonotype was seen only a few times. The V gene is TRBV7-9, the J gene TRBJ2-1; TRBD2 agrees at 12 bases. CDR1 SEHNR and CDR2 FQNEAQ come from the germline V gene (reference sequence). The CDR3 covers 15 residues. J lost 10 bases, V lost 5 bases, and 9 bases had no gene match. The CDR3 loop is CASSDRLAGVGEQFF. Written as DNA, the CDR3 is TGTGCCAGCAGCGACCGACTAGCGGGAGTCGGAGAGCAGTTCTTC.

This clonotype has a count of ten or more. This chain joins TRBV7-2 and TRBJ2-1, with 7 nucleotides matching TRBD1. The CDR3 runs 15 residues. J lost 6 bases, V lost 1 base, and 6 bases had no gene match. CDR1 is SGHTA, CDR2 FQGNSA, per germline. The DNA for the CDR3 is TGTGCCAGCAGCTTAGTGGTAGGGACAGCCAATGAGCAGTTCTTC. Protein sequence: CASSLVVGTANEQFF.

This clonotype was seen only once. CDR3 bases: TGTGCCATCAGAGGGGAAAGCCAAGAGACCCAGTACTTC. This encodes CAIRGESQETQYF. V and J are TRBV10-3 and TRBJ2-5, with TRBD1 as a possible D gene (5 bases). This CDR3 has 13 residues. The germline CDR1 and CDR2 sequences are ENHRY and SYGVKD. Trimming cost V 6 bases and J 1 base, with 9 bases left between them.

V is TRBV28 and J is TRBJ2-1; perhaps D is TRBD1 or TRBD2 (5 bases each). Germline V gene lookup returns CDR1 MDHEN and CDR2 SYDVKM. The CDR3 extends over 14 amino acids. V lost 8 bases, J lost 1 base, and 12 bases lay in between. CDR3 nucleotide sequence: TGTGCCAGCGGAGACTGGGGGTCCTACAATGAGCAGTTCTTC. Translating gives CASGDWGSYNEQFF.

This clonotype came up many times. The chain employs TRBV7-2 and TRBJ2-6, with a tentative D call TRBD1 (5 bases). The CDR3 is 15 residues long. V lost 8 bases to trimming and J lost 1 base, with 12 bases between them. Germline V gene data show CDR1 as SGHTA and CDR2 as FQGNSA. As DNA, the CDR3 is TGTGCCAGCTGCAAAGACAGATCTGGGGCCAACGTCCTGACTTTC. Protein product: CASCKDRSGANVLTF. Using reference TRBV7-2 and TRBJ2-6 for the parts outside the CDR3, the full variable domain is GAGVSQSPSNKVTEKGKDVELRCDPISGHTALYWYRQSLGQGLEFLIYFQGNSAPDKSGLPSDRFSAERTGGSVSTLTIQRTQQEDSAVYLCASCKDRSGANVLTFGAGSRLTVL.

This clonotype has ten or more counts. The chain employs TRBV7-2 and TRBJ2-2; D gene uncertain. CDR1 is SGHTA and CDR2 is FQGNSA in the germline V gene. This CDR3 has 13 residues. Trimming left V 6 bases short and J 7 bases short, with 12 bases between. The CDR3 is CASSQRRDGELFF. As DNA, the CDR3 is TGTGCCAGCAGTCAGCGTAGGGACGGGGAGCTGTTTTTT.